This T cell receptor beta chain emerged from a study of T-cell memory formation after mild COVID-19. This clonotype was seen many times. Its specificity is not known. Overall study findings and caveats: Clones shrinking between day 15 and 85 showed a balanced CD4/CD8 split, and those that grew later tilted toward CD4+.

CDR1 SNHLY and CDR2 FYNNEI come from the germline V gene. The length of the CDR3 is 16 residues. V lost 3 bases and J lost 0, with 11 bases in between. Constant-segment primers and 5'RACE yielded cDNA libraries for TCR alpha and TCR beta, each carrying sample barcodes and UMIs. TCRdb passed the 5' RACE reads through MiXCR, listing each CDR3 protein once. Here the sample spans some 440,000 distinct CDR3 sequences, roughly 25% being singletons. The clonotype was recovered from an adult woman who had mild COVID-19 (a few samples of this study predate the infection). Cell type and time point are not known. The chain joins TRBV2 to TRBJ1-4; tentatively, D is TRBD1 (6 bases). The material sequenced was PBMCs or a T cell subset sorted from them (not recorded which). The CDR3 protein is CASSEWTEPTNEKLFF. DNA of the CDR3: TGTGCCAGCAGTGAGTGGACAGAACCAACTAATGAAAAACTGTTTTTT.